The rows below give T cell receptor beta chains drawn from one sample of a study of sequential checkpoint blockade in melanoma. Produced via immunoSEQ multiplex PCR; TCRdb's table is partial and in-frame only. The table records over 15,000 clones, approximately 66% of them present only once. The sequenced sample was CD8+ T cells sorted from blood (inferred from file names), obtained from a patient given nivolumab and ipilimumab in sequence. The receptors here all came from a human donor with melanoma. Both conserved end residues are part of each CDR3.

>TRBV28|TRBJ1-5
CASSLSGQGNQPQHF
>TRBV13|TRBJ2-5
CASSSLAGGLGRGETQYF
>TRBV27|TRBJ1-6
CASSLSPYRAYNSPLHF
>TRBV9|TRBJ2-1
CASSAPAGVQYNEQFF
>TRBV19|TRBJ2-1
CASSITSGSSNEQFF
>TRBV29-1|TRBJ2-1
CSVEDPTSPHNEQFF
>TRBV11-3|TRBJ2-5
CASSSLLFGSEETQYF
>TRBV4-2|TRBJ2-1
CASSLQGRAEQFF
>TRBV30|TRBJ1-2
CAWRIPRELSSGYTF
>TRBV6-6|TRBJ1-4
CASRTHRVPHEKLFF
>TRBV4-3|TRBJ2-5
CASSQDLTRGEETQYF
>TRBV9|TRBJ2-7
CASSPGTGDYEQYF
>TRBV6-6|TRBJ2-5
CASSYGTEETQYF
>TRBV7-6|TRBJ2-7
CASSLGAGEYEQYF
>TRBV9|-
CASSVGSGSSYEQYF
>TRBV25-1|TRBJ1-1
CASSTGPNTEAFF
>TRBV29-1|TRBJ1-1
CSVEGLLLNTEAFF
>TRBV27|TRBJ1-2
CASSTGRANYGYTF
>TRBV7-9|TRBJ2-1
CASSLVTLAGYNEQFF
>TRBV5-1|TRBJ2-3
CASRGSGSGTDTQYF
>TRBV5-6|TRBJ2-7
CASSLGGDFYEQYF
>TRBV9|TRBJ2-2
CASSVQGWSGELFF
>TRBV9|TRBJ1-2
CASSVVDRGQNGYTF
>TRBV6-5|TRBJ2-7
CASSYARSREQYF
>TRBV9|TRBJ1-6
CASSGRQGENSPLHF
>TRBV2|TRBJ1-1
CASSGTADDLNTEAFF
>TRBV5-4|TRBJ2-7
CASARREYNEQYF
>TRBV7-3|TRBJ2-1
CASSLRGQGSSYNEQFF
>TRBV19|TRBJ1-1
CASSIGQGMNTEAFF
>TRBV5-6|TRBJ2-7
CASWGTGRYEQYF
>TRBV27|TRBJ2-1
CASSPTSGPSYNEQFF
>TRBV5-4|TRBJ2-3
CASSLGTSQYF
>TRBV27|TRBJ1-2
CASSFGTGSDGYTF
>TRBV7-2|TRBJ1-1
CASSFHPDRGTFEAFF
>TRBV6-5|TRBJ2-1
CASSLPYNEQFF
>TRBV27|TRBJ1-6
CASSFRQANSPLHF
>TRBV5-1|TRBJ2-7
CASSLVSSYEQYF
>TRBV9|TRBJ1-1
CASSARGLEEAFF
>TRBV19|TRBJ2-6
CASSIFDILSSGANVLTF